Shown below are 11 T cell receptor beta chains from a single sample sequenced in a study of cytomegalovirus exposure and HLA in healthy donors. Primers for the PCR totalled 60 Vbeta and 13 Jbeta. Some clones are missing from TCRdb's copy, which holds only in-frame ones; the method was immunoSEQ multiplex PCR. The sample table sets out some 150,000 clones. The sample was PBMCs. These receptors all come from a woman aged 18-29 years in good health and CMV-seropositive.

This rearrangement joins TRBV2 to TRBJ2-7; 11 nucleotides line up with TRBD1. The V segment lost 6 bases and the J segment 7 bases; nucleotides outside the gene matches: 11. The CDR3 totals 15 residues. CDR1 and CDR2 (germline): SNHLY, FYNNEI. The CDR3 region is CASSRGTGGMREQYF. For the CDR3, the DNA is TGTGCCAGCAGCCGCGGGACAGGGGGGATGAGAGAGCAGTACTTC. Using reference TRBV2 and TRBJ2-7 for the parts outside the CDR3, the full variable domain is EPEVTQTPSHQVTQMGQEVILRCVPISNHLYFYWYRQILGQKVEFLVSFYNNEISEKSEIFDDQFSVERPDGSNFTLKIRSTKLEDSAMYFCASSRGTGGMREQYFGPGTRLTVT.

The chain is built from TRBV7-6 and TRBJ1-4, with TRBD1 matching over 8 bases. The V and J ends lost 5 bases and 12 bases, in that order; junction bases with no gene match: 8. Germline values: CDR1 SGHVS, CDR2 FNYEAQ. This CDR3 is built from 13 residues. CDR3 sequence reads: CASSPDRVGELFF. CDR3 bases: TGTGCCAGCAGCCCGGACAGGGTAGGGGAACTGTTTTTT.

DNA of the CDR3: TGTGCCAGCAGTTCAACAGGGGGCAGCAATCAGCCCCAGCATTTT. As protein: CASSSTGGSNQPQHF. V usage is TRBV28 and J usage is TRBJ1-5; 9 bases match TRBD1. Trimming at V came to 4 bases and at J to 1 base, leaving 2 bases not matched to a gene. Germline values: CDR1 MDHEN, CDR2 SYDVKM. The CDR3 extends over 15 amino acids. The full variable domain, its missing parts supplied by reference TRBV28 and TRBJ1-5, is DVKVTQSSRYLVKRTGEKVFLECVQDMDHENMFWYRQDPGLGLRLIYFSYDVKMKEKGDIPEGYSVSREKKERFSLILESASTNQTSMYLCASSSTGGSNQPQHFGDGTRLSIL.

The chain employs TRBV27 and TRBJ1-1; 9 bases are a match to TRBD1. This CDR3 region has 16 residues. Germline assignment: CDR1 MNHEY and CDR2 SMNVEV (reference sequence). Unmatched junction bases numbered 8, after V lost 5 bases and J lost 1 base. CDR3: CASSPHRGQGNTEAFF. The CDR3 bases are TGTGCCAGCAGTCCTCACAGGGGGCAGGGGAACACTGAAGCTTTCTTT.

With regard to this clone: One end of the junction does not line up with germline, which may come from a read error. The chain's CDR3 is CASSLEAGATGELFF. The CDR3 region has the DNA TGTGCTAGCAGCTTAGAGGCGGGGGCAACCGGGGAGCTGTTTTTT. The V gene is TRBV7-7, the J gene TRBJ2-2; TRBD2 is a possible D gene (7 bases). The CDR3 runs 15 residues. The germline V gene has CDR1 SSHAT and CDR2 FNYEAQ (reference sequence).

CDR3 DNA: TGTGCCAGCAGCTTGCCAGCAGGGCACTATGGCTACACCTTC. Translated: CASSLPAGHYGYTF. This chain uses TRBV5-6 with TRBJ1-2; tentatively, D is TRBD1 (5 bases). V lost 1 base and J lost 3, with 10 bases in between. The CDR3 contains 14 residues. Germline CDR1 reads SGHDT; CDR2 reads YYEEEE.

The genes are TRBV2 and TRBJ1-2; D gene uncertain. The length of the CDR3 is 12 residues. Per the germline V gene, CDR1 is SNHLY and CDR2 is FYNNEI. The germline V and J ends were trimmed by 5 bases and 8 bases, with 12 bases remaining between them. CDR3 sequence: CASSTQNGGYTF. CDR3 DNA: TGTGCCAGCAGTACCCAGAACGGGGGCTACACCTTC. The full variable domain, its missing parts supplied by reference TRBV2 and TRBJ1-2, is EPEVTQTPSHQVTQMGQEVILRCVPISNHLYFYWYRQILGQKVEFLVSFYNNEISEKSEIFDDQFSVERPDGSNFTLKIRSTKLEDSAMYFCASSTQNGGYTFGSGTRLTVV.

This rearrangement joins TRBV30 to TRBJ1-4; TRBD1 agrees at 7 bases. The V gene end was trimmed by 3 bases and the J gene end by 7 bases; junction bases not matched to a gene: 17. The CDR3 contains 17 residues. The germline gives CDR1 GTSNPN, CDR2 SVGIG (reference sequence). Here the CDR3 DNA reads TGTGCCTGGAGCCCGGACAGGTTCGAATTAGTGGGTGAAAAACTGTTTTTT. Translated, it gives CAWSPDRFELVGEKLFF.

The chain combines TRBV19 with TRBJ1-1; 9 bases match TRBD1. V dropped 11 bases and J dropped 3; count of bases not matched to a gene: 7. The CDR3 has 13 residues. From germline, CDR1 is LNHDA and CDR2 SQIVND (reference sequence). The CDR3, as DNA: TGTGCCGGACAGGGGAATGCGGACACTGAAGCTTTCTTT. It is translated as CAGQGNADTEAFF.

The gene calls are TRBV18 and TRBJ1-2, with D possibly being TRBD1 (5 bases). CDR3 size: 17 residues. V was cut by 3 bases and J by 4 bases, with 21 bases left in between. Germline lookup yields CDR1 KGHSH and CDR2 LQKENI. The CDR3 is CASSPITDSNQGYGYTF. The CDR3 DNA is TGTGCCAGCTCACCTATAACAGACAGCAACCAGGGCTATGGCTACACCTTC.

The chain has TRBV19 and TRBJ2-5; weak D call: TRBD1 (6 bases). Germline CDR1 reads LNHDA; CDR2 reads SQIVND (reference sequence). The CDR3 length is 14 residues. V lost 8 bases and J lost 2, with 15 bases in between. The CDR3 is CASSPGQLQETQYF. As DNA, the CDR3 is TGTGCCAGTTCCCCCGGACAGTTACAAGAGACCCAGTACTTC.